This TCR beta chain comes out of a study of vaccination and CD4 T cells after COVID-19. Whole-study context: With ten or so mild cases and one severe, convalescent patients were SARS-CoV-2 positive by nasal swab PCR. The convalescent group had six males, four females, seven Caucasians, two Asians, one multiracial. General study results and limits: Analysis of convalescent patients found that 304 of 307 vaccine-specific clones were spike mono-reactive.

Regarding time point: late sampling 161 to 241 days after vaccination in a few convalescent patients. Each CDR3 protein gets one entry after TCRdb re-called the PCR reads with MiXCR. The sample has over 25,000 distinct CDR3 sequences, roughly 45% seen once; the top ten hold less than 6%. Details on this clonotype: The antigen is unknown. The junction departs from the called germline gene at one end, perhaps through a read error.

This TCR was sampled from a human donor who had recovered from COVID-19. Here the sequenced sample was CD4+ T cells from blood, taken about 7 months after SARS-CoV-2 vaccination.

The CDR3 is CATSDLSGVSYNEQFF. The DNA for the CDR3 is TGTGCCACCAGTGATTTGTCAGGGGTCTCCTATAATGAGCAGTTCTTC. The genes are TRBV24-1 and TRBJ2-1; D is possibly TRBD1 (6 bases). This CDR3 has 16 residues. Per the germline V gene, CDR1 is KGHDR and CDR2 is SFDVKD.